These 23 T cell receptor beta chains were all obtained from the same sample, sequenced in a study of blood T cells in healthy people across ages. It was with a sample-barcoded 5' primer and a J-beta primer mix that a second PCR of roughly 6 to 11 cycles was run. TCRdb reprocessed the 5' RACE reads via MiXCR and lists one record per CDR3 protein. The sample includes 790,000 or so distinct CDR3 sequences, 35% to 50% of them seen just once. The sample comprised blood. The receptor set was obtained from an elderly man in good health.

The V call is TRBV7-2, the J call TRBJ2-7; 15 bases match TRBD2. The CDR3 runs 18 residues. V was pared by 2 bases and J by 0 bases, with 5 bases of the junction left unmatched. The germline gives CDR1 SGHTA, CDR2 FQGNSA. CDR3 loop: CASSLMGLAGGRSYEQYF. DNA for the CDR3: TGTGCCAGCAGCTTAATGGGACTAGCGGGAGGTCGCTCCTACGAGCAGTACTTC.

The chain carries TRBV12-3 or TRBV12-4 and TRBJ1-6; possible D gene TRBD1, 5 bases. The CDR3 is 17 residues long. V lost 3 bases, J lost 7 bases, and 19 bases lay in between. The CDR3 here is CASSFAHFGRVNSPLHF. The CDR3 DNA follows: TGTGCCAGCAGTTTCGCGCATTTTGGCAGGGTAAATTCACCCCTCCACTTT.

Worth noting for this clonotype: This may stem from a read error, because a much larger clone lies one nucleotide away. The CDR3 loop is CAGSFSANNEQFF. CDR3 bases: TGTGCCGGCAGCTTCTCCGCTAACAATGAGCAGTTCTTC. This chain connects TRBV7-2 to TRBJ2-1; D remains ambiguous. CDR1 and CDR2 (germline): SGHTA, FQGNSA. The CDR3 sequence is 13 residues long.

This clonotype appeared many times. This chain uses TRBV20-1 with TRBJ2-1, with D maybe TRBD2 (5 bases). Germline V gene sequence: CDR1 DFQATT, CDR2 SNEGSKA (reference sequence). With 0 bases removed from V and 2 bases from J, the gap between germline ends came to 14 bases. The CDR3 totals 16 residues. In DNA form, the CDR3 reads TGCAGTGCTAGAGATGGGAGCTTACGAGCCTACAATGAGCAGTTCTTC. It is translated as CSARDGSLRAYNEQFF.

This chain joins TRBV7-2 and TRBJ2-3; TRBD2 matches 10 bases. This CDR3 region has 16 residues. Germline V gene lookup returns CDR1 SGHTA and CDR2 FQGNSA. J was trimmed by 5 bases and V by 5 bases; bases with no gene match: 10. The CDR3 DNA follows: TGTGCCAGCAGCCGGTCCCTAGCGGGAGTTCAAGATACGCAGTATTTT. This translates into CASSRSLAGVQDTQYF.

The J gene is TRBJ1-1, the V gene TRBV7-9, with D uncertain. This CDR3 has 14 residues. Germline CDR1 is SEHNR and CDR2 is FQNEAQ (reference sequence). V was shortened by 5 bases and J by 4 bases, with 14 bases between the two germline ends. DNA of the CDR3: TGTGCCAGCAGCATAAAGCCACGGGGCACTGAAGCTTTCTTT. This sequence encodes CASSIKPRGTEAFF.

Turning to this clonotype: This may come from a read error, since a much larger clone is one base off. The rearrangement joins TRBV20-1 to TRBJ2-5; D remains ambiguous. This CDR3 is 16 amino acids long. The germline V and J ends were trimmed by 3 bases and 11 bases, with 28 bases remaining between them. CDR1 is DFQATT, CDR2 SNEGSKA, per germline (reference sequence). The CDR3 sequence is CSARPVWGIGDNEQYF. For the CDR3, the DNA is TGCAGTGCTAGGCCGGTCTGGGGAATTGGCGACAATGAGCAGTACTTC.

The gene calls are TRBV29-1 and TRBJ1-5; 7 bases are a match to TRBD1. V gave up 4 bases and J gave up 6 bases; unmatched junction bases: 6. The CDR3 length is 13 residues. Germline V gene lookup returns CDR1 SQVTM and CDR2 ANQGSEA. The CDR3 region has the DNA TGCAGCGTTGGCGGGACAGATGGTCAGCCCCAGCATTTT. Encoded protein: CSVGGTDGQPQHF.

This chain connects TRBV12-3 or TRBV12-4 to TRBJ1-1, with D unclear. The V end lost 9 bases, the J end lost 6 bases, and 11 bases lay between the germline ends. The CDR3 totals 11 residues. The CDR3 sequence is CASAEVAEAFF. CDR3 DNA: TGTGCCAGTGCGGAGGTGGCTGAAGCTTTCTTT.

This sequence joins TRBV6-5 and TRBJ2-1; weak D call: TRBD2 (5 bases). The J call is in doubt because the DNA end fits TRBJ2-7 better. The germline CDR1 and CDR2 sequences are MNHEY and SVGAGI. The CDR3 consists of 16 residues. The CDR3 region is CASSYLRTPSYNEQYF. The CDR3 nucleotides are TGTGCCAGCAGTTACCTCAGGACTCCCTCCTACAATGAGCAGTACTTC.

This clonotype turned up a few times. The CDR3 loop reads CASSLDLYQETQYF. The CDR3 region has the DNA TGCGCCAGCAGCTTGGACCTCTACCAAGAGACCCAGTACTTC. The V call is TRBV5-1, the J call TRBJ2-5; D uncertain. The CDR3 consists of 14 residues. The V gene's germline CDR1 is SGHRS and CDR2 YFSETQ. V lost 0 bases, J lost 0 bases, and 6 bases lay in between.

In this sample, this clonotype turned up a few times. V and J are TRBV25-1 and TRBJ1-2; 7 nucleotides line up with TRBD1. V lost 5 bases, J lost 4 bases, and 4 bases stayed unmatched. From germline, CDR1 is MGHDK and CDR2 SYGVNS. This CDR3 has 13 amino acids. The CDR3 spells CASSLGTAYGYTF. The CDR3 region has the DNA TGTGCCAGCAGTCTGGGGACAGCCTATGGCTACACCTTC.

The sample holds a few counts of this clonotype. The genes are TRBV19 and TRBJ2-7, with TRBD1 as a possible D gene (5 bases). This CDR3 comprises 14 residues. V was clipped by 6 bases and J by 1 base, with 13 bases between them. Germline CDR1 reads LNHDA; CDR2 reads SQIVND (reference sequence). CDR3: CASSRQKESYEQYF. In nucleotides, the CDR3 is TGTGCCAGTAGCCGACAGAAGGAGTCCTACGAGCAGTACTTC.

This clonotype was seen only a few times. The chain has TRBV3-1 and TRBJ2-4; D is perhaps TRBD1 (6 bases). Judging by the DNA end, TRBJ2-7 fits better; the J call may be wrong. Germline V lookup: CDR1 LGHDT, CDR2 YNNKEL (reference sequence). This CDR3 region has 14 residues. This chain's CDR3 is CASSNVQGIDEQYF. Here the CDR3 DNA reads TGTGCCAGCAGCAATGTACAGGGCATCGACGAGCAGTACTTC.

Of note for this clonotype: A much larger clone lies a single base off, so this may be a read error. The CDR3 region is CSARVRDNQPQHF. CDR3 DNA: TGCAGTGCTAGAGTCCGAGACAATCAGCCCCAGCATTTT. The rearrangement joins TRBV20-1 to TRBJ1-5; no definite D call. Trimming took 1 base from V and 3 from J, leaving 7 bases between them. There are 13 residues in the CDR3. Germline values: CDR1 DFQATT, CDR2 SNEGSKA (reference sequence).

The genes are TRBV2 and TRBJ2-5; perhaps TRBD2 as D (6 bases). Trimming cost V 8 bases and J 11 bases, with 27 bases left between them. This CDR3 has 15 residues. Looked up from germline, CDR1 is SNHLY and CDR2 is FYNNEI. The CDR3 coding sequence is TGTGCCAGCCGCATCAGGGACTTACTCACCAATGAGCAGTACTTC. Its translation: CASRIRDLLTNEQYF. The full variable domain, completed using reference TRBV2 and TRBJ2-5, is EPEVTQTPSHQVTQMGQEVILRCVPISNHLYFYWYRQILGQKVEFLVSFYNNEISEKSEIFDDQFSVERPDGSNFTLKIRSTKLEDSAMYFCASRIRDLLTNEQYFGPGTRLLVL.

In its sample, this clonotype was seen a few times. J is TRBJ2-3 and V is TRBV6-6; TRBD2 matches at 7 bases. Germline V lookup: CDR1 MNHNY, CDR2 SVGAGI (reference sequence). The junction had 7 bases not matched to a gene; V was cut back by 7 bases and J by 3 bases. This CDR3 comprises 14 residues. CDR3 bases: TGTGCCAGCACCCCCGGGGGACTAACAGATACGCAGTATTTT. Residues: CASTPGGLTDTQYF.

J is TRBJ2-7 and V is TRBV10-3, with 8 nucleotides matching TRBD1. Germline V gives CDR1 ENHRY, CDR2 SYGVKD. J gave up 3 bases and V 10 bases, and 11 bases lay outside the gene matches. The length of the CDR3 is 14 residues. The DNA of the CDR3 is TGTGCCAGCAGAGGACAGGGCGGCGACTACGAGCAGTACTTC. Residues: CASRGQGGDYEQYF.

V usage is TRBV5-1 and J usage is TRBJ1-2; the match to TRBD1 covers 7 bases. Germline assignment: CDR1 SGHRS and CDR2 YFSETQ. With 4 bases clipped from V and 4 bases from J, the junction kept 10 bases outside the gene matches. The CDR3 contains 15 residues. CDR3 sequence: CASSPGQPLVYGYTF. The CDR3 region has the DNA TGCGCCAGCAGCCCGGGACAGCCCCTCGTCTATGGCTACACCTTC.

The V call is TRBV29-1, the J call TRBJ2-5; perhaps TRBD2 as D (6 bases). Trimming took 4 bases from V and 5 from J, leaving 14 bases between them. CDR3 length: 13 residues. Germline values: CDR1 SQVTM, CDR2 ANQGSEA. CDR3: CSVAREPEETQYF. The CDR3 DNA reads as TGCAGCGTTGCCCGGGAGCCGGAGGAGACCCAGTACTTC. Using reference TRBV29-1 and TRBJ2-5 for the parts outside the CDR3, the full variable domain is SAVISQKPSRDICQRGTSLTIQCQVDSQVTMMFWYRQQPGQSLTLIATANQGSEATYESGFVIDKFPISRPNLTFSTLTVSNMSPEDSSIYLCSVAREPEETQYFGPGTRLLVL.

The table lists this clonotype with many counts. This chain joins TRBV5-1 and TRBJ2-3; maybe TRBD2 (6 bases). This CDR3 comprises 14 residues. V was clipped by 3 bases and J by 4 bases, with 12 bases between them. Germline CDR1 and CDR2: SGHRS and YFSETQ. The CDR3 here is CASSWTGESDTQYF. In nucleotides, the CDR3 is TGCGCCAGCAGCTGGACGGGAGAGTCAGATACGCAGTATTTT.

CDR3 loop: CASSLPSMGNEQFF. The CDR3 DNA reads as TGTGCCAGCAGCTTGCCTAGCATGGGCAATGAGCAGTTCTTC. This sequence joins TRBV28 and TRBJ2-1, with a tentative D call TRBD2 (5 bases). With 6 bases removed from V and 6 bases from J, the gap between germline ends came to 15 bases. Germline V CDR1 and CDR2: MDHEN, SYDVKM. The CDR3 loop spans 14 amino acids.

In this sample, this clonotype turned up a few times. V usage is TRBV7-9 and J usage is TRBJ2-1; D possibly corresponds to TRBD1 (5 bases). This CDR3 has 16 amino acids. V was cut by 3 bases and J by 4 bases, with 16 bases left in between. Germline V gene lookup returns CDR1 SEHNR and CDR2 FQNEAQ (reference sequence). The CDR3 DNA reads as TGTGCCAGCAGCTTTGGGGATGGGGCTTTTTACAATGAGCAGTTCTTC. This encodes CASSFGDGAFYNEQFF.